This T cell receptor (beta chain) was found in a study of shared clonotypes between healthy human individuals (dated by TCRdb to 2018 to 2020). About the investigation overall: A few men and a couple of women, aged 18 to 49 years, made up the cohort. To increase sequencing depth and limit assay-specific biases, different laboratories used diverse techniques to prepare libraries and sequence TCR repertoires. To estimate repertoire size and how much clonotype sharing occurs between individuals, the study deeply sequenced the blood TCR repertoires of five healthy adults. Each donor's leukapheresis produced roughly between about 0.9 and 9.5 billion PBMCs. For each donor, CD4 naive and CD4 memory were each given three plates, CD8 naive was given two plates, and CD8 memory was given one plate. The research as a whole found: Larger estimated clonotype richness was generally found for naive subsets than for memory subsets. Sampling was restricted to blood, and TCR repertoires in tissue are likely to differ from TCR repertoires in blood. Because the study included a small number of donors, the genetic and exposure-history diversity represented was limited. Approximately 4.8% of naive CD4, around 3.6% of naive CD8, roughly 2.4% of memory CD4, and about 0.4% of memory CD8 clonotypes were shared across several donors. Pairwise subsampling led to the expectation that sequencing depth would affect the degree of clonotype sharing among donors. Rarefaction of sorted-subset datasets indicated incomplete sequencing despite the large sequencing depth. Clonotypes shared by all four sorted-subset donors showed higher generation probabilities than non-shared clonotypes.

As encoded in the germline V gene, CDR1 is ENHRY while CDR2 is SYGVKD. The CDR3 runs 13 amino acids, cysteine and phenylalanine included. The retained sequence is limited to the CDR3, 39 bases, with the frame set at the first base. Here V drops 4 bases and J drops 5 bases, and the junction holds 4 bases not matched to any gene. As for this clone: Which antigen it targets is not known. Base qualities are not provided; no much larger clone lies one nucleotide away.

Using the deep immunoSEQ assay, TCR CDR3 regions were amplified from genomic DNA by multiplex PCR. Genomic DNA extracted from each cell subset was distributed evenly over all wells of several immunoSEQ 96-well plates, and each plate served as one replicate. For sorted subsets, each replicate PCR was loaded with 200 ng genomic DNA, equivalent to 30,000 or so T cell genomes. Purified libraries were quantified with a Qubit 3.0 fluorometer, sized on a Bioanalyzer 2100, and re-quantified with the KAPA Library Quantification kit. Every immunoSEQ 96-well plate was sequenced on a separate single-read 150-cycle Illumina NextSeq 550 flow cell. In the source study's methods: Because only junctional sequences without quality scores were contained in the immunoSEQ output, filtering matching that applied to full-length reads could not be performed. Sequences were annotated with PyIR, a Python wrapper for IgBLAST v1.9, and V/J genes and CDR3 were assigned using IMGT germline references. Reads with weak V/J assignments (E-value above 1e-6), missing CDR3, stop codons, out-of-frame junctions, or ambiguous translated residues were removed. V3J clonotypes were defined by identical inferred V gene, J gene, and CDR3 amino acid sequence. Percentage overlap between repertoires was calculated by dividing the number of shared unique clonotypes by the size of the smaller repertoire. Repertoire richness was assessed with RTK rarefaction, the Chao1 estimator, and Recon v2.1 estimates of unobserved clonotypes. Generation probabilities were computed with OLGA for all TCRbeta clonotypes obtained by the gDNA method from several donors. Entries here come from immuneACCESS through TCRdb and include only in-frame sequences with V and J called. Some clones fail to appear in such tables; in the studies checked, an unresolved V gene covers under half of the shortfall, and the cause of the remainder is unknown. V, J and clone size were drawn from that table, and D and trimming were deduced from the DNA. For this sample the table gives hundreds of thousands of clones, of which 55% to 85% were detected only once. Under 2% of the sample rests with the top ten.

Donors were healthy HIV-negative adults with no recently reported acute infections or vaccinations. Every donor was a Caucasian adult living in Nashville, Tennessee, USA. CD4+ T cells were enriched by magnetic negative selection, after which naive cells were positively selected on CD45RA and the negative fraction was taken as the memory subset. Blood was collected by leukapheresis, and PBMCs were isolated by Ficoll-Histopaque density gradient centrifugation and then cryopreserved in liquid nitrogen vapor phase. Analytical flow cytometry was used to check the purity and quantity of each magnetically sorted T cell population. From each sorted fraction, genomic DNA was isolated and quantified by UV absorbance on a Nanodrop 2000c.

This TCR derives from a woman aged 25 to 45 in good health. The V and J segments used are TRBV10-3 and TRBJ2-5; 7 nucleotides in the junction match TRBD1. Sequenced sample: memory CD4+ T cells sorted from blood. This sample's cell subset or site label indicates: CD45RA-negative fraction. Read as DNA, the sequence is TGTGCCATCAGTGGACAGGGCGGCGAGACCCAGTACTTC. Translation gives CAISGQGGETQYF.